The clone carrying this TCR beta chain occurred once. TCRdb fed the reads into MiXCR, producing one record per CDR3 protein. The sample has some 600,000 distinct CDR3 sequences; approximately 25% are singletons. The data were obtained in a study of T cell repertoires in cytomegalovirus infection. This TCR was recovered from a human donor in good health (CMV status not recorded). Some clones in this sample may be carry-over from other donors' samples. Sequencing used CD8+ T cells from PBMCs.

In nucleotides, the CDR3 is TGTGCCAGCAGCCCCAGGACAGGGGCCTCCTACAATGAGCAGTTCTTC. Translating it yields CASSPRTGASYNEQFF. The chain links TRBV7-9 to TRBJ2-1, with 9 bases that match TRBD1. Germline loops: CDR1 SEHNR, CDR2 FQNEAQ (reference sequence). This CDR3 region has 16 residues. With 5 bases clipped from V and 0 bases from J, the junction kept 5 bases outside the gene matches.